These T cell receptor beta chains were read from a single sample in a study of beta chain features in type 1 diabetes. Method: immunoSEQ multiplex PCR; TCRdb's copy keeps in-frame clones and lacks some. The repertoire has some 19,000 clones, 50% of them found once; the top ten carry about 0.4%. The specimen was stem cell memory CD4+ T cells from blood. The receptors come from a young man in good health. The CDR3 runs from the conserved cysteine through the conserved F or W. The D gene is left open where the match is weak. The listing skips clone size in some rows; elsewhere it reads once, few, many or a size class.

TRBJ2-2 | . | TRBV6-5 | . | TGTGCCAGCAGTTCTAACTCAGGGGACACCGGGGAGCTGTTTTTT | CASSSNSGDTGELFF
TRBJ1-1 | TRBD1 | TRBV6-1 | . | TGTGCCAGCAGTTCCCAACCTTGGACAGGGGCTGAAGCTTTCTTT | CASSSQPWTGAEAFF
TRBJ1-5 | . | TRBV7-3 | once | TGTGCCAGCAGCGCCTCGGGGGGGGGCAATCAGCCCCAGCATTTT | CASSASGGGNQPQHF
TRBJ1-1 | TRBD1 | TRBV5-1 | . | TGCGCCAGCAGCCGGACAGGGGGCGCCGACACTGAAGCTTTCTTT | CASSRTGGADTEAFF
TRBJ1-4 | . | TRBV10-3 | . | TGTGCCATCAGTGTTTCCGGGGTACTTAATGAAAAACTGTTTTTT | CAISVSGVLNEKLFF
TRBJ1-2 | TRBD1 | TRBV7-6 | once | TGTGCCAGCAGCTTAGGGGGACAGGGGGACTATGGCTACACCTTC | CASSLGGQGDYGYTF
TRBJ2-2 | TRBD1 | TRBV28 | . | TGTGCCAGCAGTACTTACAGGGGGCCGGACACCGGGGAGCTGTTTTTT | CASSTYRGPDTGELFF
TRBJ1-1 | . | TRBV11-2 | . | TGTGCCAGCAGCTTTACAGGGACCACTGAAGCTTTCTTT | CASSFTGTTEAFF
TRBJ2-7 | TRBD2 | TRBV29-1 | . | TGCAGCCCCGGGGCGGGAGAAGTCTACGAGCAGTACTTC | CSPGAGEVYEQYF
TRBJ1-2 | . | TRBV29-1 | once | TGCAGCGTTGAGTCCAGGGTCAGAGGATACTATGGCTACACCTTC | CSVESRVRGYYGYTF
TRBJ1-3 | TRBD1 | TRBV18 | . | TGTGCCAGCTCACCGTCGACAGGGGAAGGAAACACCATATATTTT | CASSPSTGEGNTIYF
TRBJ1-1 | . | TRBV20-1 | . | TGCAGTGCTAGAGATCGCGGTGAAGCTTTCTTT | CSARDRGEAFF
TRBJ2-5 | TRBD2 | TRBV9 | . | TGTGCCAGCAGCGTAGGGATAGCGGGGTTAGAATTGGGGACCCAGTACTTC | CASSVGIAGLELGTQYF
TRBJ2-4 | . | TRBV7-2 | few | TGTGCCAGCAGCTTAGCCCGGGGGTGGCAAAACATTCAGTACTTC | CASSLARGWQNIQYF
TRBJ1-5 | . | TRBV18 | . | TGTGCCAGCTCACCCAACGGGGGTTCCTATTCCAATCAGCCCCAGCATTTT | CASSPNGGSYSNQPQHF
TRBJ2-7 | . | TRBV28 | . | TGTGCCAGCAGACCGAACAGTTACGAGCAGTACTTC | CASRPNSYEQYF
TRBJ1-2 | . | TRBV28 | . | TGTGCCAGCAGTTTATCGGGGAGCGGCTACACCTTC | CASSLSGSGYTF
TRBJ2-7 | TRBD1 | TRBV30 | few | TGTGCCTGGAGTTCTGATGGCACAGGGGGCAACGAGCAGTACTTC | CAWSSDGTGGNEQYF
TRBJ2-1 | TRBD1 | TRBV6-5 | . | TGTGCCAGCAGTCGTGGGACAGGGAAAACGTTCTTC | CASSRGTGKTFF
TRBJ1-3 | . | TRBV7-2 | . | TGTGCCAGCGTACTTTCGGGGGGGGGAAACACCATATATTTT | CASVLSGGGNTIYF
TRBJ2-5 | TRBD2 | TRBV5-1 | . | TGCGCCAGCAGACGAACTAGCGGGGGGATGGTGGAGCAAGAGACCCAGTACTTC | CASRRTSGGMVEQETQYF
TRBJ2-3 | . | TRBV5-4 | few | TGTGCCAGCAGCTTGTCTATTTTAGGGGCAGATACGCAGTATTTT | CASSLSILGADTQYF
TRBJ2-3 | TRBD2 | TRBV30 | . | TGTGCCTGGAGTGTACGCGGGAGGGTGATAGATACGCAGTATTTT | CAWSVRGRVIDTQYF
TRBJ2-1 | . | TRBV19 | few | TGTGCCAGTAGTATCCCCAGCGGCTCCTACAATGAGCAGTTCTTC | CASSIPSGSYNEQFF
TRBJ2-1 | TRBD2 | TRBV19 | . | TGTGCCAGTAGTATCTCGGCGGGAGGTCGCGATGAGCAGTTCTTC | CASSISAGGRDEQFF
TRBJ1-4 | . | TRBV30 | . | TGTGCCTGGAGTATAGGCAGCGCAACTAATGAAAAACTGTTTTTT | CAWSIGSATNEKLFF
TRBJ2-7 | . | TRBV19 | . | TGTGCCAGTAGTGTGACTGCCACCTACGAGCAGTACTTC | CASSVTATYEQYF
TRBJ1-5 | . | TRBV28 | few | TGTGCCAGCAGTTCGGGACAAGGACATCAGCCCCAGCATTTT | CASSSGQGHQPQHF
TRBJ2-4 | TRBD1 | TRBV28 | . | TGTGCCAGCAGGGCCTGGGACAGGGACAAAAACATTCAGTACTTC | CASRAWDRDKNIQYF